The sequence of this T cell receptor (beta chain) was determined in a study of cytomegalovirus exposure and HLA in healthy donors. This clone has a single count. The antigen remains unidentified. Primers included in the PCR were 60 Vbeta and 13 Jbeta primers. Using immunoSEQ multiplex PCR, the repertoire was profiled, and TCRdb retains in-frame clones only, with some absent. The table records approximately 210,000 clones, over 75% of them present only once. Whole-study results and caveats: Upon later analysis, TCR association rates were observed to vary by HLA locus, being highest for DRB1 and lowest for HLA-C. The study reported that TCR beta sequences accurately predicted HLA-A and HLA-B alleles in most subjects.

CDR3 length: 14 residues. CDR1 and CDR2 from the germline V gene are MNHEY and SMNVEV (reference sequence). Trimming removed 4 bases from V and 5 bases from J; junction bases left unmatched: 5. Sequenced: PBMCs. The chain is built from TRBV27 and TRBJ2-1, with 7 positions matching TRBD1. The TCR was taken from a male donor in good health and CMV-seronegative. The CDR3 region is CASSYRDSDNEQFF. In DNA, the CDR3 is TGTGCCAGCAGTTACCGGGACAGTGACAATGAGCAGTTCTTC.